This TCR beta chain was profiled in a study of cytomegalovirus exposure and HLA in healthy donors. PCR amplification relied on 60 Vbeta primers (plus 13 Jbeta primers). Produced via immunoSEQ multiplex PCR; TCRdb's table is partial and in-frame only. Counted here are just under 250,000 clones, about 80% occurring once; the ten biggest clones make up 5% to 6.5%. The V and J ends lost 5 bases and 8 bases respectively, with 18 bases between them. In germline, CDR1 is SGHTA, CDR2 FQGNSA. The CDR3 spans 14 residues. Study-wide results and limits: Across donors, sequencing depth was assumed by presence/absence analyses to be roughly uniform. In a later analysis, an Asian-associated ancestry cluster reportedly showed fewer N-insertions than the roughly 730-donor mean. The classifier was said to identify cytomegalovirus status with high specificity and sensitivity. TCR beta V- and J-gene trimming, according to a later analysis, was linked to a missense DCLRE1C variant.

Concerning this clone: Antigen specificity is unknown.

The sequenced material came from PBMCs. The V gene is TRBV7-2, the J gene TRBJ1-2; D is uncertain. The TCR comes from a woman in her thirties or forties in good health and CMV-seropositive. The CDR3 is CASSDAVGPGGYTF. The CDR3 DNA is TGTGCCAGCAGCGATGCGGTCGGACCGGGGGGCTACACCTTC. The entire variable domain, with the rest obtained from reference TRBV7-2 and TRBJ1-2, is as follows: GAGVSQSPSNKVTEKGKDVELRCDPISGHTALYWYRQSLGQGLEFLIYFQGNSAPDKSGLPSDRFSAERTGGSVSTLTIQRTQQEDSAVYLCASSDAVGPGGYTFGSGTRLTVV.